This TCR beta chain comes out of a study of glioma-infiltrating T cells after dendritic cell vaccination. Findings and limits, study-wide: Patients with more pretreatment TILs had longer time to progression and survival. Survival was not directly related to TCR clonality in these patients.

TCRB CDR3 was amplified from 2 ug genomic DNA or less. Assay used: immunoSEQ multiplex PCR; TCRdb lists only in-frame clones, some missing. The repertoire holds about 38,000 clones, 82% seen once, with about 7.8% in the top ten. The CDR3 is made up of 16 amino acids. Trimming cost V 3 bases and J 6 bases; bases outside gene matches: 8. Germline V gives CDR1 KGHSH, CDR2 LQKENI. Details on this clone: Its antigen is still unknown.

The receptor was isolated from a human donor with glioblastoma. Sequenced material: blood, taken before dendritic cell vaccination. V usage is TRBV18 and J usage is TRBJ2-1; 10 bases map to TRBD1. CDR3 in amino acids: CASSPWRQGASNEQFF. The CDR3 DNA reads TGTGCCAGCTCACCCTGGCGACAGGGGGCCTCCAATGAGCAGTTCTTC.